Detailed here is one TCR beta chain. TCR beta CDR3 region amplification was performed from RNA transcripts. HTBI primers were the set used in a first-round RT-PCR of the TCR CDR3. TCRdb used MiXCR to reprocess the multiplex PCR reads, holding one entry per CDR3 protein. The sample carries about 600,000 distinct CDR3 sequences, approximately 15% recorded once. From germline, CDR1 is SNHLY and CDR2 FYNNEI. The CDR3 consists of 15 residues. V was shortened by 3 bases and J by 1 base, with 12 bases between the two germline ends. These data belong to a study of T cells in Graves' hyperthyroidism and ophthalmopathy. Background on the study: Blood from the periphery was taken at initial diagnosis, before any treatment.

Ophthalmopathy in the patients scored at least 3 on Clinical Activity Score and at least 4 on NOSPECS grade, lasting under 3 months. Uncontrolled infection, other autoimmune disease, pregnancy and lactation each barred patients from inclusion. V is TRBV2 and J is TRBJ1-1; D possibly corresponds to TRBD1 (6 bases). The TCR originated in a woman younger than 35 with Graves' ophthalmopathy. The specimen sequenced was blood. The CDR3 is CASSEGIGGNTEAFF. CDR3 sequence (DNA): TGTGCCAGCAGTGAGGGTATAGGGGGGAACACTGAAGCTTTCTTT. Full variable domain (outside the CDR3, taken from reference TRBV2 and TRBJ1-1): EPEVTQTPSHQVTQMGQEVILRCVPISNHLYFYWYRQILGQKVEFLVSFYNNEISEKSEIFDDQFSVERPDGSNFTLKIRSTKLEDSAMYFCASSEGIGGNTEAFFGQGTRLTVV.